This T cell receptor (beta chain) is from a study of regulatory T cells in long-lasting Graves disease. The time point here: newly diagnosed GD, antithyroid drugs for less than 3 months. RNA extracted from PBMCs served as the sequencing template. TCR beta libraries were built with iRepertoire HTBI primers and Arm-PCR of CDR3 regions. TCRdb reprocessed the multiplex PCR reads via MiXCR and lists one record per CDR3 protein. The sample includes 400,000 to 450,000 distinct CDR3 sequences, 14% to 15% of them seen just once. The CDR3 totals 15 residues. After removal of 5 bases from V and 2 bases from J, the junction contained 4 bases not matched to a gene. The germline gives CDR1 SGHTA, CDR2 FQGTGA. In its sample, this clonotype was seen many times. Another study also made use of these data, one on T cells in Graves' hyperthyroidism and ophthalmopathy.

The sample here was peripheral blood mononuclear cells (PBMCs), taken at new diagnosis, from a patient treated with antithyroid drugs. This chain links TRBV7-3 with TRBJ2-5, with 11 bases identical to TRBD2. This TCR was sampled from a woman in her twenties or thirties with Graves disease. In nucleotides, the CDR3 is TGTGCCAGCAGCCCGGGACTAGCGGTTCAAGAGACCCAGTACTTC. Encoded protein: CASSPGLAVQETQYF.